The next 19 T cell receptor beta chains were all read from a single sample in a study of vaccination and CD4 T cells after COVID-19. Their recognized antigens are unknown. The sample's treatment: roughly ten-day PBMC culture with coronavirus spike peptide pools or control peptides (ViraFEST assay). CD4+ T cells that had been cultured provided DNA sequenced with the Oncomine TCR Beta short-read assay. TCRdb re-called the PCR reads with MiXCR, one entry per CDR3 protein. The sample lists some 12,000 distinct CDR3 sequences, roughly a fifth occurring once. The source material was CD4+ T cells from blood, cultured in vitro, sampled after SARS-CoV-2 vaccination. The receptors here all came from a human donor who had recovered from COVID-19.

This sequence joins TRBV2 and TRBJ1-2; D is unclear. Trimming shortened V by 0 bases and J by 0 bases, and 5 bases separated the two germline ends. Germline values: CDR1 SNHLY, CDR2 FYNNEI. This CDR3 contains 14 residues. The DNA of the CDR3 is TGTGCCAGCAGTGAAGCGACCTCTAACTATGGCTACACCTTC. It encodes CASSEATSNYGYTF.

Remarks on this clonotype: The DNA is left out, because the CDR3 cannot be placed on it with certainty; the CDR3 is given as TCRdb lists it. J is TRBJ1-2 and V is TRBV20-1; TRBD1, as called in the table, went unchecked against the DNA. Per germline, CDR1 DFQATT and CDR2 SNEGSKA (reference sequence). Counting both end residues, the CDR3 totals 11 amino acids. Here the CDR3 reads CSAPWGYGCTF.

The J gene is TRBJ1-1, the V gene TRBV6-1; D is undetermined. Per the germline V gene, CDR1 is MNHNS and CDR2 is SASEGT. With 9 bases removed from V and 3 bases from J, the gap between germline ends came to 14 bases. The CDR3 length is 13 residues. CDR3 protein: CASHIREDTEAFF. CDR3 nucleotides: TGTGCCAGTCATATAAGGGAGGACACTGAAGCTTTCTTT.

The table lists this clonotype with a few counts. The chain combines TRBV28 with TRBJ1-1; D remains unclear. This CDR3 is built from 16 residues. Germline V CDR1 and CDR2: MDHEN, SYDVKM. V lost 7 bases, J lost 1 base, and 19 bases lay in between. CDR3 sequence: CASNTPVGVKNTEAFF. The DNA for the CDR3 is TGTGCCAGCAATACGCCGGTTGGGGTAAAGAACACTGAAGCTTTCTTT.

The chain recombines TRBV9 with TRBJ1-1; D is unclear. This CDR3 contains 13 residues. In germline, CDR1 is SGDLS, CDR2 YYNGEE. The V end was cut by 3 bases, the J end by 3 bases, with 9 bases between. The CDR3: CASSDESDTEAFF. The CDR3 DNA follows: TGTGCCAGCAGCGATGAATCGGACACTGAAGCTTTCTTT.

This clonotype was picked up a small number of times. This chain connects TRBV7-9 to TRBJ2-1, with 9 bases that match TRBD2. Germline V CDR1 and CDR2: SEHNR, FQNEAQ (reference sequence). There are 15 residues in the CDR3. The V segment lost 4 bases and the J segment 4 bases; nucleotides outside the gene matches: 5. The CDR3, as DNA: TGTGCCAGCAGCTCATTGACTAGCGGATACAATGAGCAGTTCTTC. Protein product: CASSSLTSGYNEQFF.

This clonotype qualifies as large. The J gene is TRBJ2-3, the V gene TRBV6-2 or TRBV6-3; unclear D gene. From germline, CDR1 is MNHEY and CDR2 SVGEGT. This CDR3 contains 13 residues. V was shortened by 6 bases and J by 7 bases, with 14 bases between the two germline ends. DNA for the CDR3: TGTGCCAGCAGCCTAAATAGCTTGTATACGCAGTATTTT. Its protein is CASSLNSLYTQYF.

This clonotype occurred a few times. The rearrangement joins TRBV25-1 to TRBJ2-5; 7 bases match TRBD1. The CDR3 is 15 amino acids. With V trimmed by 5 bases and J by 2 bases, 8 bases remained unmatched. Germline V lookup: CDR1 MGHDK, CDR2 SYGVNS. CDR3 coding DNA: TGTGCCAGCAGTCTCCGACAGGGTGCTCAAGAGACCCAGTACTTC. Amino acid sequence: CASSLRQGAQETQYF.

This clonotype has more than one count but fewer than ten. The chain carries TRBV7-9 and TRBJ1-1; D uncertain. The CDR3 has 15 residues. V lost 4 bases, J lost 1 base, and 13 bases lay in between. The germline V gene encodes CDR1 SEHNR and CDR2 FQNEAQ (reference sequence). The CDR3 protein is CASSSSVGQNTEAFF. CDR3 nucleotides: TGTGCCAGCAGCTCTTCGGTCGGGCAGAACACTGAAGCTTTCTTT.

This clonotype is categorized as medium-sized (0.01 to 0.1%). The chain's CDR3 is CASSVRTGQPQHF. Written as DNA, the CDR3 is TGTGCCAGCAGCGTCCGCACAGGTCAGCCCCAGCATTTT. This chain links TRBV7-2 with TRBJ1-5; D is perhaps TRBD1 (5 bases). This CDR3 is 13 amino acids long. Germline V lookup: CDR1 SGHTA, CDR2 FQGNSA. V lost 5 bases and J 6 bases, leaving 11 bases between the germline ends.

This clonotype is labeled medium-sized (0.01 to 0.1%). The junction departs from the called germline gene at one end, perhaps through a read error. The rearrangement links TRBV27 to TRBJ2-5; D perhaps matches TRBD1 (6 bases). Per the germline V gene, CDR1 is MNHEY and CDR2 is SMNVEV (reference sequence). This CDR3 is built from 15 residues. The CDR3 loop reads CASSLASQGQGTQYF. CDR3 DNA sequence: TGTGCCAGCAGTTTAGCCTCACAGGGTCAAGGGACCCAGTACTTC.

In DNA, the CDR3 is TGTGCCAGCAGTTACTCGAGGACAGGGACCACAGATACGCAGTATTTT. It translates to CASSYSRTGTTDTQYF. The V gene is TRBV6-5, the J gene TRBJ2-3, with TRBD1 matching 8 bases. Germline CDR1 MNHEY, CDR2 SVGAGI. This CDR3 spans 16 amino acids. V was pared by 0 bases and J by 2 bases, with 4 bases of the junction left unmatched.

The V gene is TRBV4-3, the J gene TRBJ2-3, with 10 bases fitting TRBD2. Germline CDR1 reads LGHNA; CDR2 reads YSLEER. Trimming took 4 bases from V and 1 from J; bases not matched to a gene: 5. The CDR3 is 16 amino acids. The CDR3 DNA sequence: TGCGCCAGCAGCCGACTTCTAGCGGGGGGCACAGATACGCAGTATTTT. This sequence encodes CASSRLLAGGTDTQYF.

The chain carries TRBV29-1 and TRBJ2-2; D call uncertain. The germline V and J ends were trimmed by 1 base and 0 bases, with 9 bases remaining between them. The CDR3 has 15 residues. Germline V lookup: CDR1 SQVTM, CDR2 ANQGSEA. This CDR3 is CSVEVAKTNTGELFF. The CDR3 bases are TGCAGCGTTGAAGTGGCCAAGACGAACACCGGGGAGCTGTTTTTT.

This clonotype is judged hyperexpanded (1% or more). V gene TRBV6-2 or TRBV6-3 combines with J gene TRBJ2-1; D uncertain. CDR1 is MNHEY, CDR2 SVGEGT, per germline. The CDR3 totals 14 residues. V was cut by 2 bases and J by 0 bases, with 5 bases left in between. Here the CDR3 DNA reads TGTGCCAGCAGTTACCAGAGCTCCTACAATGAGCAGTTCTTC. Translating gives CASSYQSSYNEQFF.

The V and J genes are TRBV4-1 and TRBJ1-2; possibly TRBD1 for D (5 bases). The germline V and J ends were trimmed by 2 bases and 1 base, with 8 bases remaining between them. Germline-derived CDR1 and CDR2 are MGHRA and YSYEKL. The CDR3 length is 14 residues. The CDR3 coding sequence is TGCGCCAGCAGCCAAAACCAGGGTAACTATGGCTACACCTTC. Protein: CASSQNQGNYGYTF.

This clonotype came up a few times. This rearrangement joins TRBV7-3 to TRBJ1-1; 8 bases match TRBD1. Germline V gives CDR1 SGHTA, CDR2 FQGTGA. J gave up 6 bases and V 4 bases, and 10 bases lay outside the gene matches. The CDR3 extends over 15 amino acids. The CDR3 region has the DNA TGTGCCAGCAGCTCCGAGGGGGGACAGGCCCCTGAAGCTTTCTTT. This encodes CASSSEGGQAPEAFF.

The chain carries TRBV6-1 and TRBJ1-2; D may be TRBD1 (6 bases). Trimming stripped 7 bases from V and 3 bases from J, with 24 bases between. In germline, CDR1 is MNHNS, CDR2 SASEGT. The CDR3 is 17 amino acids. The CDR3 DNA follows: TGTGCCAGCACTAATCGTCGTAAGGGGGTTATCGACTATGGCTACACCTTC. It translates to CASTNRRKGVIDYGYTF.

This chain connects TRBV7-9 to TRBJ2-7; 7 nucleotides match TRBD2. The trim removed 1 base at V and 2 bases at J, leaving 11 bases unmatched. Per the germline V gene, CDR1 is SEHNR and CDR2 is FQNEAQ (reference sequence). The CDR3 has 17 amino acids. CDR3 sequence: CASSLVAGVAKTYEQYF. The CDR3 DNA follows: TGTGCCAGCAGCTTAGTTGCGGGGGTAGCGAAGACCTACGAGCAGTACTTC.